The 24 T cell receptor beta chains listed next were all sequenced from one sample in a study of blood T cell repertoires in COVID-19. Method: immunoSEQ multiplex PCR; TCRdb's copy keeps in-frame clones and lacks some. The table lists a few hundred thousand clones, about 90% of them singletons. Sequenced: PBMCs or T cells enriched from blood (not recorded which). All receptors derive from a woman younger than 45 who had recovered from COVID-19.

The CDR3: CATSDHIDRAEAFF. In DNA form, the CDR3 reads TGTGCCACCAGTGATCACATCGACAGGGCTGAAGCTTTCTTT. V gene TRBV24-1 combines with J gene TRBJ1-1, with 7 bases aligning to TRBD1. The CDR3 loop spans 14 amino acids. The germline CDR1 and CDR2 sequences are KGHDR and SFDVKD. Trimming removed 3 bases from V and 6 bases from J; junction bases left unmatched: 6.

V and J are TRBV18 and TRBJ2-3; 9 positions agree with TRBD2. CDR1 KGHSH and CDR2 LQKENI come from the germline V gene. Germline trimming cut 2 bases from V and 1 base from J; bases unmatched to any gene: 10. CDR3 length: 18 amino acids. The CDR3 DNA sequence: TGTGCCAGCTCACCATGGAGAGATAGCGGGGGAGGCACAGATACGCAGTATTTT. The encoded protein is CASSPWRDSGGGTDTQYF.

V gene TRBV3-1 (or the pseudogene TRBV3-2) combines with J gene TRBJ2-1; D is unresolved. The germline gives CDR1 LGHDT, CDR2 YNNKEL (reference sequence). Deletions cut 3 bases from V and 5 bases from J, with 11 bases between. This CDR3 has 14 residues. The chain's CDR3 is CASSHLNTNNEQFF. The DNA for the CDR3 is TGTGCCAGCAGCCACTTAAACACCAACAATGAGCAGTTCTTC.

Worth noting for this clone: The sample contains more than one DNA sequence encoding this CDR3. The genes are TRBV27 and TRBJ2-7; the D gene is possibly TRBD1 (5 bases). V was pared by 4 bases and J by 3 bases, with 10 bases between. The CDR3 spans 13 residues. Germline loops: CDR1 MNHEY, CDR2 SMNVEV (reference sequence). The CDR3 reads CASSYSQGYEQYF. The CDR3 bases are TGTGCCAGCAGTTATTCTCAGGGCTACGAGCAGTACTTC.

The CDR3 nucleotides read TGTGCCAGCAGTTGGGACAGCTTGTCTGGGGCCAACGTCCTGACTTTC. Protein product: CASSWDSLSGANVLTF. The chain joins TRBV28 to TRBJ2-6; 7 bases are a match to TRBD1. Germline V lookup: CDR1 MDHEN, CDR2 SYDVKM. The CDR3 extends over 16 amino acids. Trimming cost V 4 bases and J 1 base; bases outside gene matches: 4.

J is TRBJ1-5 and V is TRBV5-6, with a possible D match to TRBD1 (5 bases). Trimming took off 2 bases at V and 9 bases at J, with 12 bases between the two ends. This CDR3 comprises 13 residues. From germline, CDR1 is SGHDT and CDR2 YYEEEE. CDR3 sequence (DNA): TGTGCCAGCAGCTTCGGGGGTTCCGGGCCCCAGCATTTT. Translation gives CASSFGGSGPQHF.

The V and J genes are TRBV5-6 and TRBJ2-5; 8 nucleotides line up with TRBD1. J gave up 5 bases and V 4 bases, and 7 bases lay outside the gene matches. CDR3 length: 14 amino acids. Germline V lookup: CDR1 SGHDT, CDR2 YYEEEE. The CDR3 reads CASSTPDRDETQYF. Here the CDR3 DNA reads TGTGCCAGCAGCACCCCGGACAGGGACGAGACCCAGTACTTC.

The chain links TRBV27 to TRBJ1-1; D is perhaps TRBD1 (6 bases). Looked up from germline, CDR1 is MNHEY and CDR2 is SMNVEV (reference sequence). V lost 5 bases and J lost 1, with 14 bases in between. The CDR3 runs to 15 residues. CDR3: CASSAHQQGNTEAFF. In nucleotides, the CDR3 is TGTGCCAGCAGTGCACACCAACAGGGGAACACTGAAGCTTTCTTT.

The chain uses TRBV11-2 and TRBJ1-3; D is possibly TRBD1 (5 bases). The J call may be wrong; the DNA end is better matched by TRBJ1-5. Germline V gene lookup returns CDR1 SGHAT and CDR2 FQNNGV. This CDR3 has 13 amino acids. CDR3 sequence reads: CASSLERMGQQHF. CDR3 sequence (DNA): TGTGCCAGCAGCTTAGAGCGAATGGGGCAGCAGCATTTT.

The chain couples TRBV9 to TRBJ2-1; 7 bases line up with TRBD2. Germline assignment: CDR1 SGDLS and CDR2 YYNGEE. Losses at the gene ends were 2 bases for V and 9 bases for J; bases not matched to a gene: 5. The CDR3 has 13 residues. The CDR3 DNA reads as TGTGCCAGCAGCGTGAGACTAGCTAGTGAGCAGTTCTTC. Translating it yields CASSVRLASEQFF.

A few counts support this clone. The chain uses TRBV14 and TRBJ1-1; D is perhaps TRBD1 (5 bases). CDR1 is SGHDN, CDR2 FVKESK, per germline. The germline V and J ends were trimmed by 3 bases and 4 bases, with 21 bases remaining between them. The length of the CDR3 is 17 residues. CDR3 region: CASSQFRWAKGITEAFF. In DNA form, the CDR3 reads TGTGCCAGCAGCCAGTTTAGGTGGGCGAAGGGGATCACTGAAGCTTTCTTT.

The chain uses TRBV18 and TRBJ1-1; TRBD1 matches 10 bases. This CDR3 is 15 amino acids long. Per the germline V gene, CDR1 is KGHSH and CDR2 is LQKENI. V gave up 5 bases and J gave up 1 base; unmatched junction bases: 4. Here the CDR3 reads CASSVGTGENTEAFF. DNA for the CDR3: TGTGCCAGCTCAGTGGGGACAGGGGAGAACACTGAAGCTTTCTTT.

The rearrangement joins TRBV14 to TRBJ1-1; no definite D call. The germline gives CDR1 SGHDN, CDR2 FVKESK. CDR3 size: 16 residues. V was cut by 1 base and J by 1 base, with 13 bases left in between. For the CDR3, the DNA is TGTGCCAGCAGCCAAGTCGGTCGTTACGGGAACACTGAAGCTTTCTTT. Protein sequence: CASSQVGRYGNTEAFF.

This chain links TRBV24-1 with TRBJ1-2; D remains ambiguous. Germline V gives CDR1 KGHDR, CDR2 SFDVKD. Trimming took 3 bases from V and 3 from J, leaving 7 bases between them. CDR3 size: 13 residues. In nucleotides, the CDR3 is TGTGCCACCAGTGATCGAGACTACTATGGCTACACCTTC. This gives the protein CATSDRDYYGYTF.

V gene TRBV30 combines with J gene TRBJ1-1; 7 bases map to TRBD1. Trimming took 4 bases from V and 1 from J; bases not matched to a gene: 3. The germline gives CDR1 GTSNPN, CDR2 SVGIG (reference sequence). The CDR3 totals 13 residues. The CDR3 nucleotides are TGTGCCTGGAACAGGGGAGCGAACACTGAAGCTTTCTTT. Amino acid sequence: CAWNRGANTEAFF. Variable domain in full (rest from reference TRBV30 and TRBJ1-1): SQTIHQWPATLVQPVGSPLSLECTVEGTSNPNLYWYRQAAGRGLQLLFYSVGIGQISSEVPQNLSASRPQDRQFILSSKKLLLSDSGFYLCAWNRGANTEAFFGQGTRLTVV.

This clone was observed a handful of times. The CDR3 nucleotides read TGTGCCACCAGCAGAAACAGGGGAACTAATGAAAAACTGTTTTTT. Its translation: CATSRNRGTNEKLFF. The chain recombines TRBV15 with TRBJ1-4; TRBD1 matches 7 bases. J was trimmed by 1 base and V by 2 bases; bases with no gene match: 1. CDR3 length: 15 residues. The germline gives CDR1 LNHNV, CDR2 YYDKDF (reference sequence).

The rearrangement uses TRBV3-1 (or the pseudogene TRBV3-2) and TRBJ2-1, with TRBD2 identical over 8 bases. Per germline, CDR1 LGHDT and CDR2 YNNKEL (reference sequence). Germline trimming cut 1 base from V and 4 bases from J; bases unmatched to any gene: 6. This CDR3 has 16 amino acids. DNA for the CDR3: TGTGCCAGCAGCCAAGTTACGGGGGGGCGGTACAATGAGCAGTTCTTC. Its protein product is CASSQVTGGRYNEQFF.

V is TRBV28 and J is TRBJ1-3; 8 bases fit TRBD1. CDR1 is MDHEN and CDR2 is SYDVKM in the germline V gene. The trim removed 5 bases at V and 4 bases at J, leaving 10 bases unmatched. The length of the CDR3 is 16 residues. In DNA, the CDR3 is TGTGCCAGCAGTGCCTCGGCAGGGGGCCTGGGAAACACCATATATTTT. Encoded protein: CASSASAGGLGNTIYF.

The chain employs TRBV19 and TRBJ2-7; TRBD1 aligns across 7 bases. V shed 4 bases, J shed 4 bases, and the junction held 4 bases outside the gene matches. The CDR3 runs 13 residues. Germline CDR1 is LNHDA and CDR2 is SQIVND (reference sequence). CDR3 loop: CASSNRQGYEQYF. For the CDR3, the DNA is TGTGCCAGTAGTAATCGACAGGGTTACGAGCAGTACTTC.

The chain links TRBV12-5 to TRBJ2-7; D is perhaps TRBD1 (5 bases). V lost 1 base and J 2 bases, leaving 15 bases between the germline ends. This CDR3 is 16 amino acids long. Germline CDR1 LGHNT, CDR2 FRNRAP. The CDR3 DNA sequence: TGTGCTAGTGGTTTGGACTTAGGGGATACCCCCTACGAGCAGTACTTC. Its translation: CASGLDLGDTPYEQYF.

This clone was detected only once. The chain employs TRBV7-2 and TRBJ1-1, with unresolved D. The V and J ends lost 5 bases and 4 bases respectively, with 14 bases between them. The CDR3 spans 14 residues. Germline V CDR1 and CDR2: SGHTA, FQGNSA. This CDR3 is CASSTYRRTTEAFF. The CDR3 coding sequence is TGTGCCAGCAGCACATATCGGAGGACCACTGAAGCTTTCTTT.

The chain carries TRBV7-9 and TRBJ1-1; 8 bases match TRBD1. Germline CDR1 reads SEHNR; CDR2 reads FQNEAQ (reference sequence). The J segment lost 6 bases and the V segment lost 3 bases, leaving 3 bases of the junction unmatched. This CDR3 region has 13 residues. This chain's CDR3 is CASSFDRGSEAFF. CDR3 in DNA: TGTGCCAGCAGCTTCGACAGGGGTTCTGAAGCTTTCTTT.

The chain uses TRBV28 and TRBJ2-7; D might be TRBD2 (6 bases). Per germline, CDR1 MDHEN and CDR2 SYDVKM. Between the trimmed V and J ends, which lost 6 bases and 2 bases, there was a span of 14 bases. The CDR3 extends over 14 amino acids. The CDR3 protein is CASRMPGLTYEQYF. The CDR3 coding sequence is TGTGCCAGCAGGATGCCGGGACTGACCTACGAGCAGTACTTC.

The chain recombines TRBV7-3 with TRBJ2-3, with 8 nucleotides matching TRBD2. Looked up from germline, CDR1 is SGHTA and CDR2 is FQGTGA. CDR3 length: 16 amino acids. V shed 5 bases, J shed 6 bases, and the junction held 13 bases outside the gene matches. The CDR3 DNA follows: TGTGCCAGCAGCCGGGGCGGTAGCGGGGTCGGGGATACGCAGTATTTT. Encoded protein: CASSRGGSGVGDTQYF.